This T cell receptor beta chain stems from a study of response to subunit inactivated influenza vaccine. Overall study results and limits: Few new T cells, the authors suggested, are recruited by each seasonal influenza vaccination.

In TCRdb, the RT-PCR reads were re-called with MiXCR into one record per CDR3 protein. The sample lists fewer than 550,000 distinct CDR3 sequences, less than 30% occurring once. This CDR3 spans 15 amino acids. V was trimmed by 9 bases and J by 0 bases, leaving 17 bases between them. As for this clonotype: Its target is unknown.

The V call is TRBV12-3 or TRBV12-4, the J call TRBJ1-1; a possible D gene is TRBD1 (6 bases). The sample in question was CD4+ T cells sorted from PBMCs, obtained less than 6 days after vaccination. The clonotype comes from a man in his forties or fifties who received an inactivated influenza vaccine. The CDR3 loop reads CASEKNRALNTEAFF. The CDR3 coding sequence is TGTGCCAGTGAAAAAAACAGGGCCCTGAACACTGAAGCTTTCTTT.